This entry lists 23 T cell receptor beta chains sequenced from one sample in a study of shared clonotypes between healthy human individuals. Measured with immunoSEQ multiplex PCR; TCRdb has only the in-frame clones, and not every one. Found here are roughly 2.4 million clones, more than 90% of them singletons; the top ten hold around 0.13%. The sample comprised naive CD4+ T cells sorted from blood. The subset is: CD45RA+ positively selected. Receptor source: a man aged 18 to 30 in good health.

This sequence joins TRBV5-6 and TRBJ2-3, with TRBD2 matching over 7 bases. With V trimmed by 3 bases and J by 1 base, 2 bases remained unmatched. CDR3 size: 14 residues. Germline-derived CDR1 and CDR2 are SGHDT and YYEEEE. The DNA of the CDR3 is TGTGCCAGCAGCTCCGGGAGGCGCACAGATACGCAGTATTTT. Its translation: CASSSGRRTDTQYF.

The CDR3 is CAWSADHGSEQFF. The CDR3 region has the DNA TGTGCCTGGAGCGCAGACCACGGGAGTGAGCAGTTCTTC. The chain carries TRBV30 and TRBJ2-1; a possible D gene is TRBD2 (6 bases). CDR3 length: 13 amino acids. The germline V gene has CDR1 GTSNPN and CDR2 SVGIG (reference sequence). V was trimmed by 3 bases and J by 9 bases, leaving 15 bases between them.

This chain uses TRBV2 with TRBJ2-2, with 11 bases matching TRBD2. The CDR3 is 15 residues long. V lost 6 bases to trimming and J lost 6 bases; unmatched junction nucleotides: 6. CDR1 is SNHLY and CDR2 is FYNNEI in the germline V gene. As DNA, the CDR3 is TGTGCCAGCAGGACTACTAGCGGGAGTCCCGGGGAGCTGTTTTTT. It specifies CASRTTSGSPGELFF.

The rearrangement uses TRBV5-4 and TRBJ1-1, with D unclear. Germline V gene sequence: CDR1 SGHNT, CDR2 YYREEE (reference sequence). The CDR3 totals 14 residues. V gave up 4 bases and J gave up 6 bases, with 16 bases separating them. This CDR3 reads CASSPGPVLAEAFF. The CDR3 DNA follows: TGTGCCAGCAGCCCCGGTCCCGTGCTGGCTGAAGCTTTCTTT.

As for this clone: The same CDR3 can be traced to other DNA sequences in this sample. The chain's CDR3 is CASLGRNEQFF. CDR3 coding DNA: TGTGCCAGCTTGGGGCGGAATGAGCAGTTCTTC. The chain couples TRBV2 to TRBJ2-1; D is perhaps TRBD1 (5 bases). V was pared by 8 bases and J by 7 bases, with 9 bases between. CDR3 size: 11 residues. Germline-derived CDR1 and CDR2 are SNHLY and FYNNEI.

The V and J genes are TRBV2 and TRBJ2-5, with 7 bases identical to TRBD1. Looked up from germline, CDR1 is SNHLY and CDR2 is FYNNEI. V lost 3 bases and J lost 7; bases outside the gene matches: 5. The CDR3 has 13 amino acids. The CDR3 protein is CASSDWSGGTQYF. The CDR3 region has the DNA TGTGCCAGCAGTGATTGGTCAGGGGGGACCCAGTACTTC.

The rearrangement joins TRBV25-1 to TRBJ1-6; the D gene is possibly TRBD1 (6 bases). Between the trimmed V and J ends, which lost 3 bases and 8 bases, there was a span of 23 bases. Germline V gives CDR1 MGHDK, CDR2 SYGVNS. This CDR3 is 18 amino acids long. The CDR3 reads CASSDHGFSGDRDSPLHF. In nucleotides, the CDR3 is TGTGCCAGCAGTGACCACGGGTTCTCAGGGGATAGGGATTCACCCCTCCACTTT.

The chain uses TRBV7-9 and TRBJ2-3; TRBD2 agrees at 12 bases. V shed 5 bases and J 1 base; nucleotides not matched to a gene: 7. This CDR3 spans 17 amino acids. The V gene's germline CDR1 is SEHNR and CDR2 FQNEAQ (reference sequence). CDR3 sequence: CASSREGTSGRTDTQYF. The CDR3, as DNA: TGTGCCAGCAGCCGCGAAGGGACTAGCGGGCGCACAGATACGCAGTATTTT.

The CDR3 here is CAWSVNRQARAFF. DNA of the CDR3: TGTGCCTGGAGTGTCAACAGACAAGCAAGAGCTTTCTTT. The chain has TRBV30 and TRBJ1-1; no reliable D call. The length of the CDR3 is 13 residues. Germline V gene lookup returns CDR1 GTSNPN and CDR2 SVGIG (reference sequence). The ends were cut back, 0 bases at V and 10 bases at J, with 15 bases in the middle. Full variable domain (rest looked up from reference TRBV30 and TRBJ1-1): SQTIHQWPATLVQPVGSPLSLECTVEGTSNPNLYWYRQAAGRGLQLLFYSVGIGQISSEVPQNLSASRPQDRQFILSSKKLLLSDSGFYLCAWSVNRQARAFFGQGTRLTVV.

This clone came up once. The chain uses TRBV19 and TRBJ2-3; D is perhaps TRBD1 (5 bases). Germline-derived CDR1 and CDR2 are LNHDA and SQIVND (reference sequence). The CDR3 runs 17 residues. V lost 1 base, J lost 0 bases, and 14 bases lay in between. The CDR3 DNA follows: TGTGCCAGTAGTATAGGAGGTTTGACAGATAGCACAGATACGCAGTATTTT. Residues: CASSIGGLTDSTDTQYF.

The rearrangement uses TRBV30 and TRBJ2-1; D not certain. CDR1 GTSNPN and CDR2 SVGIG come from the germline V gene (reference sequence). The length of the CDR3 is 11 residues. Trimming removed 6 bases from V and 7 bases from J, with 10 bases in between. CDR3 DNA: TGTGCCTGCTCAGTGGAAAATGAGCAGTTCTTC. Translating gives CACSVENEQFF. The full variable domain, completed using reference TRBV30 and TRBJ2-1, is SQTIHQWPATLVQPVGSPLSLECTVEGTSNPNLYWYRQAAGRGLQLLFYSVGIGQISSEVPQNLSASRPQDRQFILSSKKLLLSDSGFYLCACSVENEQFFGPGTRLTVL.

V usage is TRBV6-1 and J usage is TRBJ1-1; the D gene is possibly TRBD1 (5 bases). This CDR3 has 14 residues. Germline CDR1 reads MNHNS; CDR2 reads SASEGT. Trimming shortened V by 6 bases and J by 7 bases, and 18 bases separated the two germline ends. CDR3 loop: CASSKTAGRVEAFF. Written as DNA, the CDR3 is TGTGCCAGCAGCAAAACCGCGGGCAGGGTTGAAGCTTTCTTT.

The chain joins TRBV27 to TRBJ1-6, with a possible D match to TRBD1 (5 bases). This CDR3 spans 16 amino acids. CDR1 is MNHEY and CDR2 is SMNVEV in the germline V gene (reference sequence). Between the trimmed V and J ends, which lost 4 bases and 2 bases, there was a span of 12 bases. The CDR3 here is CASSWGWSAYNSPLHF. The CDR3 DNA follows: TGTGCCAGCAGTTGGGGCTGGAGCGCCTATAATTCACCCCTCCACTTT.

This clone was counted a few times. The same CDR3 can be traced to other DNA sequences in this sample. The chain links TRBV7-9 to TRBJ1-5, with a weak D call TRBD1 (5 bases). The length of the CDR3 is 12 residues. Germline V gives CDR1 SEHNR, CDR2 FQNEAQ (reference sequence). Trimming left V 1 base short and J 7 bases short, with 5 bases between. The CDR3 coding sequence is TGTGCCAGCAGCTTAGGGGACCAGCCCCAGCATTTT. Protein sequence: CASSLGDQPQHF.

V gene TRBV14 combines with J gene TRBJ1-1; D is undetermined. Germline-derived CDR1 and CDR2 are SGHDN and FVKESK. Trimming took 0 bases from V and 3 from J, leaving 5 bases between them. CDR3 length: 13 residues. The CDR3 reads CASSQEVDTEAFF. CDR3 nucleotide sequence: TGTGCCAGCAGCCAAGAAGTGGACACTGAAGCTTTCTTT.

With regard to this clone: This CDR3 is also generated by other DNA sequences in the sample. The chain carries TRBV5-1 and TRBJ2-3; D perhaps matches TRBD1 (6 bases). Trimming pared 0 bases from V and 0 bases from J, leaving 11 bases between. The V gene's germline CDR1 is SGHRS and CDR2 YFSETQ. This CDR3 comprises 16 residues. Here the CDR3 reads CASSLGGTSSTDTQYF. CDR3 bases: TGCGCCAGCAGCTTGGGGGGGACATCTAGCACAGATACGCAGTATTTT. Full variable domain (missing parts from reference TRBV5-1 and TRBJ2-3): KAGVTQTPRYLIKTRGQQVTLSCSPISGHRSVSWYQQTPGQGLQFLFEYFSETQRNKGNFPGRFSGRQFSNSRSEMNVSTLELGDSALYLCASSLGGTSSTDTQYFGPGTRLTVL.

This clone was observed once. This chain joins TRBV11-2 and TRBJ1-6, with TRBD1 matching over 9 bases. Per the germline V gene, CDR1 is SGHAT and CDR2 is FQNNGV. This CDR3 contains 17 residues. V lost 5 bases, J lost 5 bases, and 10 bases stayed unmatched. CDR3 protein: CASSIRDRVWNNSPLHF. Here the CDR3 DNA reads TGTGCCAGCAGCATCCGGGACAGGGTTTGGAATAATTCACCCCTCCACTTT.

A word on this clone: The junction does not match germline at one end; this may be a read error. The V call is TRBV28, the J call TRBJ2-7; 7 bases align to TRBD1. This CDR3 spans 13 amino acids. Looked up from germline, CDR1 is MDHEN and CDR2 is SYDVKM. The CDR3 reads CASTLGTAPNIFF. The DNA for the CDR3 is TGTGCCAGCACCCTAGGGACAGCCCCAAACATTTTCTTC.

The CDR3, as DNA: TGTGCCAGCAGTCCCTCGGATCTGGGCTCCTACAATGAGCAGTTCTTC. Protein sequence: CASSPSDLGSYNEQFF. This chain uses TRBV28 with TRBJ2-1, with D unclear. This CDR3 is 16 amino acids long. V was trimmed by 5 bases and J by 0 bases, leaving 14 bases between them. In germline, CDR1 is MDHEN, CDR2 SYDVKM.

This clone has a single count. The chain couples TRBV29-1 to TRBJ1-1; D call uncertain. The length of the CDR3 is 14 residues. V was cut by 4 bases and J by 4 bases, with 16 bases left in between. The germline CDR1 and CDR2 sequences are SQVTM and ANQGSEA. DNA of the CDR3: TGCAGCGTTGCGGGCCCCAAGGAGGGCACTGAAGCTTTCTTT. This gives the protein CSVAGPKEGTEAFF.

V usage is TRBV5-1 and J usage is TRBJ2-7; D gene uncertain. The CDR3 is 14 amino acids. Between the trimmed V and J ends, which lost 3 bases and 5 bases, there was a span of 15 bases. The V gene's germline CDR1 is SGHRS and CDR2 YFSETQ. The CDR3, as DNA: TGCGCCAGCAGCTATATCGGAGTTCCAGACGAGCAGTACTTC. It codes for CASSYIGVPDEQYF.

This chain connects TRBV7-9 to TRBJ1-3; D may be TRBD1 (6 bases). In germline, CDR1 is SEHNR, CDR2 FQNEAQ (reference sequence). The CDR3 is 15 residues long. The V gene lost 0 bases and the J gene lost 2 bases, with 8 bases spanning the gap. The chain's CDR3 is CASSLAEGAGNTIYF. The CDR3 nucleotides are TGTGCCAGCAGCTTAGCGGAGGGGGCTGGAAACACCATATATTTT.

The chain employs TRBV11-2 and TRBJ2-2; TRBD2 matches 10 bases. CDR3 length equals 16 residues. V dropped 5 bases and J dropped 5; count of bases not matched to a gene: 8. CDR1 is SGHAT, CDR2 FQNNGV, per germline. The CDR3 DNA follows: TGTGCCAGCAGCAACCTCCCTAGCGGGGGAACCGGGGAGCTGTTTTTT. This sequence encodes CASSNLPSGGTGELFF.